This is a list of T cell receptor beta chains from one sample in a study of beta chain features in type 1 diabetes. The repertoire was sequenced with immunoSEQ multiplex PCR; TCRdb's copy has only in-frame clones and lacks some. The data show roughly 150,000 clones, just over 8% seen once. The sample was central memory CD4+ T cells from blood. The receptors here all came from a woman in her late teens or twenties with type 1 diabetes. Each CDR3 is given with its conserved first and last residue. D genes are given only for firm matches. Clone size is stated in some rows and not others, as once, few, many or a class when expanded.

clone size	D gene	V gene	J gene	CDR3 protein	CDR3 DNA
-	-	TRBV19	TRBJ2-5	CASSIDRQETQYF	TGTGCCAGTAGTATAGACAGACAAGAGACCCAGTACTTC
-	TRBD2	TRBV5-1	TRBJ2-7	CASSERTSGSYEQYF	TGCGCCAGCAGCGAGAGGACTAGCGGGTCCTACGAGCAGTACTTC
many	TRBD2	TRBV29-1	TRBJ2-3	CSTSGTSGTDTQYF	TGCAGCACCTCCGGGACTAGCGGCACAGATACGCAGTATTTT
-	-	TRBV30	TRBJ2-7	CAWSVSGAGEQYF	TGTGCCTGGAGTGTATCAGGGGCGGGCGAGCAGTACTTC
-	-	TRBV27	TRBJ1-1	CASSLWFPGLRGTEAFF	TGTGCCAGCAGTTTATGGTTCCCAGGCCTAAGGGGGACTGAAGCTTTCTTT
-	-	TRBV7-3	TRBJ2-1	CASSPHGGRGYNEQFF	TGTGCCAGCAGCCCACATGGGGGGAGAGGCTACAATGAGCAGTTCTTC
few	-	TRBV9	TRBJ2-5	CASSVAQRAGETQYF	TGTGCCAGCAGCGTAGCCCAACGGGCGGGAGAGACCCAGTACTTC
few	TRBD1	TRBV19	TRBJ2-2	CATGQGFTGELFF	TGTGCCACCGGACAGGGTTTTACCGGGGAGCTGTTTTTT
few	TRBD2	TRBV2	TRBJ2-7	CASSGPSGRVNEQYF	TGTGCCAGCAGTGGGCCTAGCGGGAGGGTGAACGAGCAGTACTTC
-	-	TRBV29-1	TRBJ1-2	CSAKMLSSGGYTF	TGCAGCGCTAAAATGTTGTCCAGCGGTGGCTACACCTTC
-	-	TRBV7-3	TRBJ2-2	CASTAGVGTGELFF	TGTGCCAGCACCGCAGGGGTTGGCACCGGGGAGCTGTTTTTT
-	TRBD2	TRBV23-1	TRBJ2-7	CASSQCRRGASYEQYF	TGCGCCAGCAGTCAATGTCGGCGGGGGGCCTCCTACGAGCAGTACTTC
few	TRBD1	TRBV5-1	TRBJ1-2	CASTHRTGDGGGYTF	TGCGCCAGCACCCATAGGACAGGGGACGGAGGTGGCTACACCTTC
few	TRBD1	TRBV10-3	TRBJ2-5	CAISEGQVETQYF	TGTGCCATCAGTGAGGGACAGGTGGAGACCCAGTACTTC
few	-	TRBV13	TRBJ2-5	CASSFTFQETQYF	TGTGCCAGCAGCTTCACTTTTCAAGAGACCCAGTACTTC
few	TRBD1	TRBV6-4	TRBJ1-1	CASRRTGNTEAFF	TGTGCCAGCAGACGGACAGGGAACACTGAAGCTTTCTTT
-	TRBD1	TRBV16	TRBJ2-7	CASSPDRDGQYF	TGTGCCAGCAGTCCGGACAGGGACGGGCAGTACTTC
few	TRBD2	TRBV7-2	TRBJ2-5	CASSQTSGSGAETQYF	TGTGCCAGCAGCCAAACAAGCGGGAGTGGGGCAGAGACCCAGTACTTC